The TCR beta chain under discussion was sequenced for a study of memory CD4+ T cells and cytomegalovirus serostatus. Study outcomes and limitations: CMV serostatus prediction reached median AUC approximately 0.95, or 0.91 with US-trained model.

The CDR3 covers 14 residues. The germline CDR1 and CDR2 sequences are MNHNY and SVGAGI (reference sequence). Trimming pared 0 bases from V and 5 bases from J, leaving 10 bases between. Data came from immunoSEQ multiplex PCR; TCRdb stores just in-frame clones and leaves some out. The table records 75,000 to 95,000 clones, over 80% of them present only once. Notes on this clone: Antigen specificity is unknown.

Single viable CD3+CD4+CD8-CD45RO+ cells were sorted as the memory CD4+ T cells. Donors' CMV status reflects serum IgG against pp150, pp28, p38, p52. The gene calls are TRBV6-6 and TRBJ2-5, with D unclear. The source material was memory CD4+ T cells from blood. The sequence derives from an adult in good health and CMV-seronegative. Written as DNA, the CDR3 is TGTGCCAGCAGTTACTCGAGACACTCCGAGACCCAGTACTTC. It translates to CASSYSRHSETQYF.